These 7 T cell receptor beta chains share one sample of origin, sequenced in a study of T cells in Graves' hyperthyroidism and ophthalmopathy. The CDR3 regions of TCR beta were amplified from RNA transcripts. A set of HTBI primers served as the primers for a first-round RT-PCR of the TCR CDR3. One entry per CDR3 protein, called by TCRdb with MiXCR from the multiplex PCR reads. This table holds hundreds of thousands of distinct CDR3 sequences, 13% to 15% found once. What was sequenced was blood. The receptors originated from a woman in her 50s with Graves' ophthalmopathy.

This chain links TRBV6-2 or TRBV6-3 with TRBJ2-1; 10 nucleotides agree with TRBD2. The CDR3 spans 15 residues. CDR1 MNHEY and CDR2 SVGEGT come from the germline V gene. V lost 2 bases to trimming and J lost 6 bases; unmatched junction nucleotides: 4. Written as DNA, the CDR3 is TGTGCCAGCAGTTACCCGCCTAGCGGGAGCAATGAGCAGTTCTTC. Its translation is CASSYPPSGSNEQFF.

This clonotype was seen only once. With a much larger clone just one base away, this may be a read error. The rearrangement joins TRBV2 to TRBJ1-5; 7 bases are a match to TRBD1. The CDR3 runs to 14 residues. Germline V CDR1 and CDR2: SNHLY, FYNNEI. The CDR3 region is CASSVQGGNQAQHF. DNA for the CDR3: TGTGCCAGCAGTGTCCAGGGGGGCAATCAGGCCCAGCATTTT. The whole variable domain, remainder taken from reference TRBV2 and TRBJ1-5, is EPEVTQTPSHQVTQMGQEVILRCVPISNHLYFYWYRQILGQKVEFLVSFYNNEISEKSEIFDDQFSVERPDGSNFTLKIRSTKLEDSAMYFCASSVQGGNQAQHFGDGTRLSIL.

This clonotype was seen at least ten times. As DNA, the CDR3 is TGCAGTGCTAACCGGGACAGTGTATCCTACGAGCAGTACTTC. This sequence encodes CSANRDSVSYEQYF. The V call is TRBV20-1, the J call TRBJ2-7; 7 nucleotides match TRBD1. V shed 4 bases, J shed 1 base, and the junction held 7 bases outside the gene matches. CDR1 DFQATT and CDR2 SNEGSKA come from the germline V gene (reference sequence). The CDR3 is made up of 14 amino acids.

In this sample, this clonotype turned up many times. The V gene is TRBV14, the J gene TRBJ2-5; TRBD1 aligns across 8 bases. The ends lost 3 bases at V and 5 bases at J; junction bases unmatched: 8. The CDR3 loop spans 15 amino acids. CDR1 and CDR2 (germline): SGHDN, FVKESK. CDR3 in amino acids: CASSHGQGIRETQYF. Here the CDR3 DNA reads TGTGCCAGCAGCCACGGACAGGGAATCCGGGAGACCCAGTACTTC.

The V call is TRBV5-1, the J call TRBJ1-6; possible D gene TRBD1, 6 bases. This CDR3 spans 15 amino acids. V shed 0 bases and J shed 6 bases, with 10 bases lying between them. CDR1 and CDR2 (germline): SGHRS, YFSETQ. The CDR3 loop is CASSLETGINSPLHF. CDR3 bases: TGCGCCAGCAGCTTGGAGACAGGAATTAATTCACCCCTCCACTTT.

This clonotype showed up just a few times. V and J are TRBV7-2 and TRBJ2-1; 9 nucleotides match TRBD2. With V trimmed by 8 bases and J by 0 bases, 20 bases remained unmatched. Germline values: CDR1 SGHTA, CDR2 FQGNSA. The CDR3 is made up of 20 amino acids. The CDR3 loop is CASGAEKGLASPSSYNEQFF. The CDR3 bases are TGTGCCAGCGGAGCGGAGAAGGGACTAGCTTCCCCTAGCTCCTACAATGAGCAGTTCTTC.

CDR3 amino acids: CASSPVVGSQETQYF. The CDR3 DNA sequence: TGTGCCAGCTCACCAGTTGTAGGTTCCCAAGAGACCCAGTACTTC. V gene TRBV18 combines with J gene TRBJ2-5, with unresolved D. The CDR3 is made up of 15 amino acids. Germline CDR1 KGHSH, CDR2 LQKENI. V lost 2 bases, J lost 1 base, and 11 bases lay in between.